The clone carrying this T cell receptor beta chain was seen a few times. As yet, its antigen is unknown. Germline CDR1 and CDR2: PRHDT and FYEKMQ (reference sequence). J gave up 0 bases and V 0 bases, and 10 bases lay outside the gene matches. CDR3 length: 18 residues. The sample is drawn from a study of beta chain features in type 1 diabetes. Study context: The patients were much like the healthy donors in age, gender and cell yields.

The study, taken as a whole, reports: In all four CD4+ subsets, TCRB CDR3 length was significantly, moderately reduced in type 1 diabetes. Patients with type 1 diabetes showed fewer VDJ junction insertions and more deletions. Cells that show high TCR expression could be over-represented by cDNA sequencing.

Investigators reverse transcribed all isolated RNA, so they sequenced expressed TCRB transcripts. Only in-frame clones appear in the TCRdb table, and some are missing; sequencing was by immunoSEQ multiplex PCR. Seen here are 400,000 or so clones, around 12% observed once, and the top ten hold about 0.01%. The chain uses TRBV13 and TRBJ2-7; TRBD2 matches 8 bases. Sequencing used naive CD4+ T cells from blood. The origin of this receptor is a woman aged 18-29 years with type 1 diabetes. Here the CDR3 reads CASSLGLAGGPFSYEQYF. CDR3 DNA sequence: TGTGCCAGCAGCTTAGGCCTGGCGGGGGGACCTTTCTCCTACGAGCAGTACTTC. Filled out from reference TRBV13 and TRBJ2-7, the complete variable domain reads AAGVIQSPRHLIKEKRETATLKCYPIPRHDTVYWYQQGPGQDPQFLISFYEKMQSDKGSIPDRFSAQQFSDYHSELNMSSLELGDSALYFCASSLGLAGGPFSYEQYFGPGTRLTVT.